A single sample gave rise to the 18 T cell receptor beta chains below, sequenced in a study of tumor-infiltrating lymphocytes in primary liver carcinoma. Blood RNA came from unsorted whole blood; germline DNA was also extracted. With a constant-region primer, TCR beta cDNA was made from approximately 520 ng of total RNA. Sequencing libraries for TCR beta derived from three nested multiplex PCR rounds that used slightly modified ARM-PCR. PCR rounds one and two used TRBV1-TRBV30 forward primers with a C-beta reverse primer for around 11 cycles each. TCRdb re-derived calls from the multiplex PCR reads in MiXCR, one entry per CDR3 protein. Of roughly 180,000 distinct CDR3 sequences detected, less than 65% appear once; the ten largest clones hold approximately 67%. Sequenced material: peripheral blood. The origin of the receptors is a man aged 40-55 years with primary liver carcinoma and hepatitis B virus infection.

Comments on this clonotype: The junction shows a germline mismatch at one end, possibly a read error. The chain carries TRBV30 and TRBJ1-5; D uncertain. The germline CDR1 and CDR2 sequences are GTSNPN and SVGIG (reference sequence). The CDR3 contains 13 residues. The CDR3 sequence: CACRTNFNEPQQF. The DNA of the CDR3 is TGTGCCTGCCGTACGAATTTCAATGAGCCCCAGCAGTTT.

V gene TRBV4-1 combines with J gene TRBJ1-4; TRBD1 might be the D (6 bases). Between the trimmed V and J ends, which lost 3 bases and 8 bases, there was a span of 16 bases. CDR3 size: 15 residues. Germline V gives CDR1 MGHRA, CDR2 YSYEKL. DNA of the CDR3: TGCGCCAGCAGCCAGGGGGGCGCGGATGCGGAAAAACTGTTTTTT. Amino acids: CASSQGGADAEKLFF.

Notes on this clonotype: Likely a read error: the CDR3 ends without its conserved phenylalanine or tryptophan. The V gene is TRBV12-3 or TRBV12-4, the J gene TRBJ2-1; maybe TRBD1 (6 bases). CDR3 length equals 15 residues. The CDR3 sequence: CASNRDPSSYNGQFS. The CDR3 DNA reads as TGTGCCAGTAACAGGGACCCGAGCTCCTACAATGGGCAGTTCTCC.

This clonotype was detected a few times. The gene calls are TRBV12-3 or TRBV12-4 and TRBJ2-3; 10 bases are shared with TRBD2. Trimming at V came to 5 bases and at J to 5 bases, leaving 13 bases not matched to a gene. The CDR3 contains 17 residues. The CDR3 DNA is TGTGCCAGCAGTCCATCCCAAGCGGGAGGGCCTGAAGATACGCAGTATTTT. Translation: CASSPSQAGGPEDTQYF.

V and J are TRBV30 and TRBJ2-1; TRBD2 matches 11 bases. The CDR3 extends over 18 amino acids. V shed 7 bases and J 0 bases; nucleotides not matched to a gene: 14. Germline V gene data show CDR1 as GTSNPN and CDR2 as SVGIG (reference sequence). CDR3 protein: CASPGLAGFTSSYNEQFF. CDR3 nucleotides: TGTGCCTCGCCCGGACTAGCGGGTTTTACCAGCTCCTACAATGAGCAGTTCTTC.

In this sample, this clonotype turned up many times. J is TRBJ2-2 and V is TRBV12-3 or TRBV12-4; 8 nucleotides agree with TRBD2. The length of the CDR3 is 15 residues. Trimming at V came to 8 bases and at J to 7 bases, leaving 12 bases not matched to a gene. The CDR3 here is CASRSGGRSVGELFF. The CDR3 DNA reads TGTGCCAGCCGTTCGGGGGGGCGCAGCGTCGGGGAGCTGTTTTTT.

This clonotype was counted at least ten times. V and J are TRBV11-2 and TRBJ2-3; D not certain. The CDR3 consists of 12 residues. In germline, CDR1 is SGHAT, CDR2 FQNNGV. Trimming pared 0 bases from V and 2 bases from J, leaving 0 bases between. CDR3 sequence reads: CASSLDTDTQYF. CDR3 DNA: TGTGCCAGCAGCTTAGACACAGATACGCAGTATTTT.

This clonotype was counted at least ten times. V usage is TRBV11-2 and J usage is TRBJ2-2; no firm D call. Germline CDR1 SGHAT, CDR2 FQNNGV. This CDR3 has 16 amino acids. The V end lost 2 bases, the J end lost 1 base, and 11 bases lay between the germline ends. CDR3 nucleotide sequence: TGTGCCAGCAGCTTAAGCCCGACAAGGAACACCGGGGAGCTGTTTTTT. Protein product: CASSLSPTRNTGELFF.

The chain's CDR3 is CASSRSSGAYNEQFF. Written as DNA, the CDR3 is TGTGCCAGCAGCCGATCGAGCGGGGCCTACAATGAGCAGTTCTTC. This rearrangement joins TRBV13 to TRBJ2-1, with 7 bases lining up with TRBD2. The germline CDR1 and CDR2 sequences are PRHDT and FYEKMQ (reference sequence). This CDR3 is 15 amino acids long. V dropped 5 bases and J dropped 2; count of bases not matched to a gene: 6.

This clonotype was counted between two and nine times. The chain has TRBV30 and TRBJ1-4, with TRBD1 identical over 7 bases. The CDR3 covers 13 residues. The junction had 5 bases not matched to a gene; V was cut back by 2 bases and J by 8 bases. Germline V gives CDR1 GTSNPN, CDR2 SVGIG (reference sequence). The CDR3 coding sequence is TGTGCCTGGAGTAGACAGGGTAGAGAAAAACTGTTTTTT. Its translation is CAWSRQGREKLFF.

As for this clonotype: A much bigger clone sits one base away, suggesting this may be a read error. This likely comes from a read error, as the CDR3 has no conserved phenylalanine or tryptophan at its end. This chain links TRBV29-1 with TRBJ2-1, with TRBD2 matching over 8 bases. After removal of 6 bases from V and 8 bases from J, the junction contained 12 bases not matched to a gene. The V gene's germline CDR1 is SQVTM and CDR2 ANQGSEA. The CDR3 consists of 14 residues. The CDR3 is CSVQGLAGGYEQFS. In nucleotides, the CDR3 is TGCAGCGTACAAGGACTAGCCGGGGGGTATGAGCAGTTCTCC.

In this sample, this clonotype turned up once. A much bigger clone sits one base away, suggesting this may be a read error. V usage is TRBV11-2 and J usage is TRBJ2-7; TRBD2 matches at 9 bases. CDR3 size: 16 residues. Germline V CDR1 and CDR2: SGHAT, FQNNGV. Germline trimming cut 4 bases from V and 0 bases from J; bases unmatched to any gene: 7. CDR3 region: CASSWGGLASSYEQYF. Written as DNA, the CDR3 is TGTGCCAGCAGCTGGGGCGGACTAGCGAGCTCCTACGAGCAGTACTTC.

In its sample, this clonotype was seen many times. This rearrangement joins TRBV11-2 to TRBJ1-3, with D possibly matching TRBD1 (6 bases). Germline V gene data show CDR1 as SGHAT and CDR2 as FQNNGV. The CDR3 spans 16 residues. V dropped 4 bases and J dropped 0 bases, with 13 bases sitting between them. CDR3 DNA sequence: TGTGCCAGCAGCTCATGGACAGACTTCTCTGGAAACACCATATATTTT. It yields the protein CASSSWTDFSGNTIYF.

A remark on this clonotype: The junction departs from the called germline gene at one end, perhaps through a read error. V gene TRBV4-1 combines with J gene TRBJ2-7; TRBD2 matches 11 bases. Germline V gives CDR1 MGHRA, CDR2 YSYEKL. The CDR3 loop spans 19 amino acids. The CDR3 reads CASSRRLVAGGQSGYERYF. In DNA, the CDR3 is TGCGCCAGCAGCCGTAGATTGGTAGCGGGAGGGCAGTCGGGCTACGAGCGGTACTTC.

The V gene is TRBV12-3 or TRBV12-4, the J gene TRBJ1-2; D remains unclear. The CDR3 spans 12 residues. V was clipped by 3 bases and J by 5 bases, with 7 bases between them. Here the CDR3 DNA reads TGTGCCAGCAGTTTTGGAAATTATGGCTACACCTTC. Protein sequence: CASSFGNYGYTF.

This clonotype was counted ten times or more. The chain uses TRBV29-1 and TRBJ2-5, with 7 positions matching TRBD1. The germline V gene has CDR1 SQVTM and CDR2 ANQGSEA. Losses at the gene ends were 4 bases for V and 3 bases for J; bases not matched to a gene: 2. This CDR3 has 12 amino acids. CDR3 DNA sequence: TGCAGCGTTGTTACAGGGGAAGAGACCCAGTACTTC. Its translation: CSVVTGEETQYF.

This clonotype came up a few times. V is TRBV30 and J is TRBJ1-5, with D possibly being TRBD1 (6 bases). This CDR3 region has 13 residues. The germline V gene has CDR1 GTSNPN and CDR2 SVGIG (reference sequence). The V gene lost 1 base and the J gene lost 2 bases, with 6 bases spanning the gap. The CDR3 coding sequence is TGTGCCTGGAGTGGGACAGGCAATCAGCCCCAGCATTTT. Translating gives CAWSGTGNQPQHF.

Details on this clonotype: One junction end does not reproduce the germline sequence, and a read error may be involved. This chain joins TRBV6-5 and TRBJ1-1; TRBD1 is a possible D gene (6 bases). Germline lookup yields CDR1 MNHEY and CDR2 SVGAGI. The CDR3 totals 14 residues. The CDR3, as DNA: TGTGCCAGCAGTTACCAGGGGAAGAACATTGAAGCTTTCTTT. This codes for CASSYQGKNIEAFF.